These 2 T cell receptor beta chains were sequenced from one sample in a study of shared clonotypes between healthy human individuals. Repertoires were generated with immunoSEQ multiplex PCR, while TCRdb's copy carries only in-frame clones and drops some. The data show 2 million to 2.5 million clones, 85% to 95% seen once. The source material was naive CD4+ T cells from PBMCs. Subset reported: CD45RA+ positively selected. The receptor set was obtained from a man aged 18 to 29 in good health. Some clones in this sample may be carry-over from other donors' samples.

This chain links TRBV5-1 with TRBJ1-1; D may be TRBD1 (6 bases). V was clipped by 3 bases and J by 1 base, with 13 bases between them. The CDR3 totals 15 residues. Germline assignment: CDR1 SGHRS and CDR2 YFSETQ. The CDR3 loop is CASSSSGVRNTEAFF. In DNA form, the CDR3 reads TGCGCCAGCAGCTCCTCAGGGGTCCGGAACACTGAAGCTTTCTTT.

This chain joins TRBV9 and TRBJ2-7; the D call may be TRBD1 or TRBD2 (5 bases each). Trimming took 4 bases from V and 0 from J, leaving 14 bases between them. The germline V gene encodes CDR1 SGDLS and CDR2 YYNGEE. There are 15 residues in the CDR3. The CDR3 spells CASSPGPMSSYEQYF. CDR3 coding DNA: TGTGCCAGCAGCCCGGGGCCGATGAGCTCCTACGAGCAGTACTTC.